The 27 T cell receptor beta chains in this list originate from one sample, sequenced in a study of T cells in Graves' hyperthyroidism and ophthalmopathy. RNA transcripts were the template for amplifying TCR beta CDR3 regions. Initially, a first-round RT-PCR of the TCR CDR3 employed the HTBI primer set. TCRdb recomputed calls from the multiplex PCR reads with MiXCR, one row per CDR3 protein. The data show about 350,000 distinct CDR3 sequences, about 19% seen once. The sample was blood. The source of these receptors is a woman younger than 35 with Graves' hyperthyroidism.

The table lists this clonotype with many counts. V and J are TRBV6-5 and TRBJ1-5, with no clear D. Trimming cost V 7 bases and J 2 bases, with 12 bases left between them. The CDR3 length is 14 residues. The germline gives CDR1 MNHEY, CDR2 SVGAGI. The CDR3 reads CASTAAVRNQPQHF. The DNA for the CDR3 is TGTGCCAGCACCGCCGCAGTACGCAATCAGCCCCAGCATTTT.

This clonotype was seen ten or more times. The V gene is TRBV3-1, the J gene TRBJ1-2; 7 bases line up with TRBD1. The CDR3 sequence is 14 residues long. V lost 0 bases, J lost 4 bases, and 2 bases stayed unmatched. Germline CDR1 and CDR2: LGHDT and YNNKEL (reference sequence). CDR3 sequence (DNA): TGTGCCAGCAGCCAAGAGTCAGGGGGCTATGGCTACACCTTC. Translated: CASSQESGGYGYTF.

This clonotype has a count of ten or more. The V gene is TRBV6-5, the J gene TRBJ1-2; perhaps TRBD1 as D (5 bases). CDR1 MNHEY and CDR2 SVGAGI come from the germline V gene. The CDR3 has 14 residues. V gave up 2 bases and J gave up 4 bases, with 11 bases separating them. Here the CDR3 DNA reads TGTGCCAGCAGTTACGGGGGAGTCGGCTATGGCTACACCTTC. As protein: CASSYGGVGYGYTF.

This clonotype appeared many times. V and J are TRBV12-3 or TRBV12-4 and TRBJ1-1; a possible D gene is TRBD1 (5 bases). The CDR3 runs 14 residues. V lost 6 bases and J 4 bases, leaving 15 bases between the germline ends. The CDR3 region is CASSAGGLSTEAFF. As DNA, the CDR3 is TGTGCCAGCAGCGCGGGGGGGTTGAGCACTGAAGCTTTCTTT.

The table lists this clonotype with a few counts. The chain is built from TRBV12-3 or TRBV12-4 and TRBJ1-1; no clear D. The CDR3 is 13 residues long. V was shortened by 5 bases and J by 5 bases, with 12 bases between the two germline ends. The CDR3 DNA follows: TGTGCCAGCAGTACGACCTTGGGAACTGAAGCTTTCTTT. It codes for CASSTTLGTEAFF.

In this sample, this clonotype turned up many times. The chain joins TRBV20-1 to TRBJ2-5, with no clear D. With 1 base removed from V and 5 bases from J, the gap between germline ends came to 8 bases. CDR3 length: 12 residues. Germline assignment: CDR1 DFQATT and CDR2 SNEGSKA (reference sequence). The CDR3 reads CSARVGYETQYF. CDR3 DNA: TGCAGTGCTAGAGTAGGGTACGAGACCCAGTACTTC.

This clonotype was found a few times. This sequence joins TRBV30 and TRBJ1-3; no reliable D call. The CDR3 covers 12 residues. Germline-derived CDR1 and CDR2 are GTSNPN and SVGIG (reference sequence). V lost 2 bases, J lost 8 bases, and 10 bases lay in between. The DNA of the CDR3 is TGTGCCTGGAGTAATGAGCTTTACACCATATATTTT. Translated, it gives CAWSNELYTIYF.

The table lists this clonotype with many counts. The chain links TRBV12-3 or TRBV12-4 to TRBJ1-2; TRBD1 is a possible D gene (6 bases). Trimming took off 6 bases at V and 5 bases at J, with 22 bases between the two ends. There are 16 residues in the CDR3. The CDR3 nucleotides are TGTGCCAGCAGCTTAAATAGATTGGGCGGACAGTATGGCTACACCTTC. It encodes CASSLNRLGGQYGYTF.

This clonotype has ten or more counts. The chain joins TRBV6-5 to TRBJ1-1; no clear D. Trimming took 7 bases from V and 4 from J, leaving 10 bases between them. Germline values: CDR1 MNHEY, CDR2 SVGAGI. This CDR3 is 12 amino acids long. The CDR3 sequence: CASKRSVTEAFF. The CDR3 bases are TGTGCCAGCAAGCGGAGTGTCACTGAAGCTTTCTTT.

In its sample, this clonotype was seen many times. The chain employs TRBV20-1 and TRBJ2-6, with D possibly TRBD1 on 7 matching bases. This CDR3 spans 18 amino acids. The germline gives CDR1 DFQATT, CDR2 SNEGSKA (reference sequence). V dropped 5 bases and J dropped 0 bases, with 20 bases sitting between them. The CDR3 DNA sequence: TGCAGTGCTCATAGTCAGGGGGGCGACCTCTCTGGGGCCAACGTCCTGACTTTC. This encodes CSAHSQGGDLSGANVLTF.

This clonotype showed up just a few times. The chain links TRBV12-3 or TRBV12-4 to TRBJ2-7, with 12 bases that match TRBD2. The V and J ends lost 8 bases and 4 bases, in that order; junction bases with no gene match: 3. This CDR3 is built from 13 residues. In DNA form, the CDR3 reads TGTGCCAGCTTGACTAGCGGGAGATACGAGCAGTACTTC. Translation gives CASLTSGRYEQYF.

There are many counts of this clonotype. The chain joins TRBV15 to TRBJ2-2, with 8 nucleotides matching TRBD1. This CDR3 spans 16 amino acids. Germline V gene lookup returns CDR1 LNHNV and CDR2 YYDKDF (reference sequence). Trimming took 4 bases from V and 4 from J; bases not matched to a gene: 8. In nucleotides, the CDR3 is TGTGCCACCAGCAAAACGGACAGGGCGGGCACCGGGGAGCTGTTTTTT. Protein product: CATSKTDRAGTGELFF.

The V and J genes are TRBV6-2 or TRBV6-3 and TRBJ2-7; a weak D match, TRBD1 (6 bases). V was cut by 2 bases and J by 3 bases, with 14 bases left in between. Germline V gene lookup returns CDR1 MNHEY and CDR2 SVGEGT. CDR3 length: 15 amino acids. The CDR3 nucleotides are TGTGCCAGCAGTTACGAATGGGGGCGCTTCTACGAGCAGTACTTC. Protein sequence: CASSYEWGRFYEQYF.

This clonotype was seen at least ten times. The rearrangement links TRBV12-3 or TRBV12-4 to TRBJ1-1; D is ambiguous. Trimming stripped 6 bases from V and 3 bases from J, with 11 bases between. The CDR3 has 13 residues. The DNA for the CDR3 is TGTGCCAGCAGACCCCTTGAGCACACTGAAGCTTTCTTT. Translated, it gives CASRPLEHTEAFF.

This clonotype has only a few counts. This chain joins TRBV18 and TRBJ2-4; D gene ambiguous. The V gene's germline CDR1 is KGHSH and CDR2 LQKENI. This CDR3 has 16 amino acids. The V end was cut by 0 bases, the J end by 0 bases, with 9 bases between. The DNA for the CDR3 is TGTGCCAGCTCACCACCGGTCGGAGTAGCCAAAAACATTCAGTACTTC. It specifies CASSPPVGVAKNIQYF.

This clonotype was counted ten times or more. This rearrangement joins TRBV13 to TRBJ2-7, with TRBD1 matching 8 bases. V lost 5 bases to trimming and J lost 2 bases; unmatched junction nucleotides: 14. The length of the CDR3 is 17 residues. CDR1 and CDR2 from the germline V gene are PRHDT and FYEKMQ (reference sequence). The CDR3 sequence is CASSTTRTGLFTYEQYF. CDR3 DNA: TGTGCCAGCAGCACAACTCGGACAGGGTTGTTCACCTACGAGCAGTACTTC.

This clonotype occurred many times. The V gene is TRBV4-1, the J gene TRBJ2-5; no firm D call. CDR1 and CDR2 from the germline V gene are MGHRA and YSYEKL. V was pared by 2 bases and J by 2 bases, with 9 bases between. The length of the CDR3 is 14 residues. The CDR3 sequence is CASSQIGPQETQYF. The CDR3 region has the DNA TGCGCCAGCAGCCAAATTGGACCACAAGAGACCCAGTACTTC.

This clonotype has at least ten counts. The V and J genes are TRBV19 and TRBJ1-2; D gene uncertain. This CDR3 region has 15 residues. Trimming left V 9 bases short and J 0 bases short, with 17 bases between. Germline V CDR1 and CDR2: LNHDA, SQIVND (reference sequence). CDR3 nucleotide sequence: TGTGCCAGCCTAAGGGATTTGCCTTCTAACTATGGCTACACCTTC. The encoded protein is CASLRDLPSNYGYTF.

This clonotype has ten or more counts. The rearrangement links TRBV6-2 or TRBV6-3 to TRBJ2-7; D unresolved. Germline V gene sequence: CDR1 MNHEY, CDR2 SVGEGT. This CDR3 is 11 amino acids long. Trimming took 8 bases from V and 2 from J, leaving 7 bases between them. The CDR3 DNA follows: TGTGCCAGCTGCCAGACCTACGAGCAGTACTTC. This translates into CASCQTYEQYF.

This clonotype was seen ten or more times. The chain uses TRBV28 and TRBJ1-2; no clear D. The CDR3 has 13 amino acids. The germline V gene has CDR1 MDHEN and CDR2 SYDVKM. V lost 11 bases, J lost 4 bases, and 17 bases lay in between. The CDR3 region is CALQGPGRYGYTF. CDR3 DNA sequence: TGTGCCCTCCAAGGGCCAGGCCGCTATGGCTACACCTTC.

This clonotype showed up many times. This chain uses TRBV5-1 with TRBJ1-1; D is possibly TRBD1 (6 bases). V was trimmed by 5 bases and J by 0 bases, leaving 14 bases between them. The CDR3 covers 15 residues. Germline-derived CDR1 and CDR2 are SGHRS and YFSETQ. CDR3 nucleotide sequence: TGCGCCAGCAGACGACAGGAGTCCTTGAACACTGAAGCTTTCTTT. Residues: CASRRQESLNTEAFF.

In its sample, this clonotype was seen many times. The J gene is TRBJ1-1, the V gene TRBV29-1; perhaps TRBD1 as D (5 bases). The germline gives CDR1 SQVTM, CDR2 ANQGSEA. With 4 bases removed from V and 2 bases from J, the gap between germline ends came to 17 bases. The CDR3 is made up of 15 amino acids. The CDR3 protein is CSVGLVGQGNTEAFF. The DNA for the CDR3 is TGCAGCGTTGGGCTGGTTGGGCAGGGCAACACTGAAGCTTTCTTT.

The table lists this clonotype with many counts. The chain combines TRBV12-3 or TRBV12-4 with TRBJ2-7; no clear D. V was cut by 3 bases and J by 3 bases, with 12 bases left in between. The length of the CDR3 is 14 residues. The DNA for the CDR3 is TGTGCCAGCAGTTTGGGCAACCCCTACTACGAGCAGTACTTC. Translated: CASSLGNPYYEQYF.

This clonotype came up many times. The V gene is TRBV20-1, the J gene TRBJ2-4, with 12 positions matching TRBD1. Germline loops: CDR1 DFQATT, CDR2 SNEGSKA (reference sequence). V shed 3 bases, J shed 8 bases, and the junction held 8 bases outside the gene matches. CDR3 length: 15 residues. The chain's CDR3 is CSASAPGQGAYIQYF. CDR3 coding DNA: TGCAGTGCTAGTGCCCCGGGACAGGGGGCATACATTCAGTACTTC.

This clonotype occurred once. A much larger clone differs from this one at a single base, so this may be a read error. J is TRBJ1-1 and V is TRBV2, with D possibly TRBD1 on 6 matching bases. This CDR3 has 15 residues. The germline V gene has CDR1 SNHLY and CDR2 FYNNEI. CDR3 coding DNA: TGTGTCAGCACCCAAAGGACAGCCATGAACACTGAAGCTTTCTTT. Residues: CVSTQRTAMNTEAFF.

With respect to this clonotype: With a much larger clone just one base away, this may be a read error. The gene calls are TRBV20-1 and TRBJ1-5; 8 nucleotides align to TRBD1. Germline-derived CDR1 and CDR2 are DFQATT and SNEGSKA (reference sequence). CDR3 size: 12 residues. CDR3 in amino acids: CSADRGNHPQHF. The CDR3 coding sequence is TGCAGTGCAGACAGGGGCAATCATCCCCAGCATTTT.

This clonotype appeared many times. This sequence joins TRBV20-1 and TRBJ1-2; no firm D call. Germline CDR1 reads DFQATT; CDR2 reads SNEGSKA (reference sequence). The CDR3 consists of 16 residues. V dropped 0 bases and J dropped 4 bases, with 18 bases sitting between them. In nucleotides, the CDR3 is TGCAGTGCTAGAGATCTCCAAGAACCGGGAGGCTATGGCTACACCTTC. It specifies CSARDLQEPGGYGYTF.